These T cell receptor beta chains were read from a single sample in a study of spatial heterogeneity in lung cancer. Each CDR3 protein gets one entry after TCRdb re-called the 5' RACE reads with MiXCR. The repertoire holds about 42,000 distinct CDR3 sequences, nearly 7% seen once, with roughly two fifths in the top ten. The source was PBMCs, collected at surgery. Every receptor here comes from a female donor with early-stage non-small cell lung cancer. CDR3s include the opening cysteine and the closing phenylalanine or tryptophan. Each record gives: clone size, J gene, V gene, D gene, CDR3 protein, CDR3 DNA. The D gene is left open where the match is weak. Some rows have no size entry. The others give once, few or many, or a class for an expanded clone.

many | TRBJ2-4 | TRBV2 | TRBD1 | CASQGQGLAKNIQYF | TGTGCCAGCCAGGGACAGGGATTAGCCAAAAACATTCAGTACTTC
many | TRBJ1-6 | TRBV20-1 | NA | CSASLDSLRSYNSPLHF | TGCAGTGCTAGCTTGGACTCCCTAAGGTCCTATAATTCACCCCTCCACTTT
many | TRBJ1-2 | TRBV4-1 | TRBD1 | CASSQTTGGRLYGYTF | TGCGCCAGCAGCCAGACGACAGGGGGCCGGCTCTATGGCTACACCTTC
few | TRBJ2-2 | TRBV5-1 | NA | CASSLPLAGASTGELFF | TGCGCCAGCAGCTTACCCCTGGCGGGGGCGAGCACCGGGGAGCTGTTTTTT
few | TRBJ1-5 | TRBV20-1 | NA | CSARDPGRDGQPQHF | TGCAGTGCTAGAGATCCAGGCAGGGACGGGCAGCCCCAGCATTTT
few | TRBJ1-1 | TRBV20-1 | TRBD1 | CSATYRGRNTEAFF | TGCAGTGCTACTTACAGGGGGCGTAACACTGAAGCTTTCTTT
many | TRBJ2-3 | TRBV5-1 | TRBD1 | CASMVGQSTDTQYF | TGCGCCAGCATGGTGGGACAGAGCACAGATACGCAGTATTTT
NA | TRBJ2-2 | TRBV5-6 | TRBD1 | CASSSLQGAGELFF | TGTGCCAGCAGCTCGTTACAGGGGGCCGGGGAGCTGTTTTTT
NA | TRBJ2-7 | TRBV20-1 | NA | CSAPRGTGSEQYF | TGCAGTGCTCCGAGAGGCACGGGTTCCGAGCAGTACTTC
many | TRBJ1-2 | TRBV20-1 | NA | CSARDPVRHGYTF | TGCAGTGCTAGAGATCCGGTCAGGCATGGCTACACCTTC
many | TRBJ2-1 | TRBV5-1 | TRBD2 | CASSLGSGGPRKIHNEQFF | TGCGCCAGCAGCTTGGGGAGCGGGGGGCCCCGCAAAATCCACAATGAGCAGTTCTTC
many | TRBJ1-1 | TRBV6-1 | TRBD1 | CASSGQGNTEAFF | TGTGCCAGCAGTGGACAGGGGAACACTGAAGCTTTCTTT
NA | TRBJ1-4 | TRBV7-2 | NA | CASSSHGVDTGKLFF | TGTGCCAGCAGCTCACATGGGGTGGATACCGGGAAACTGTTTTTT
many | TRBJ2-7 | TRBV4-3 | NA | CASSYQRGYEQYF | TGCGCCAGCAGCTACCAAAGGGGGTACGAGCAGTACTTC
few | TRBJ1-1 | TRBV29-1 | NA | CSASDGLVTEAFF | TGCAGCGCTTCGGACGGCCTAGTCACTGAGGCTTTCTTT
NA | TRBJ2-1 | TRBV12-3/TRBV12-4 | TRBD1 | CASSANLGTGGGEQFF | TGTGCCAGCAGTGCCAATCTCGGGACAGGGGGCGGGGAGCAGTTCTTC
NA | TRBJ1-2 | TRBV5-5 | TRBD1 | CASSSGTGARYGYTF | TGTGCCAGCAGCTCCGGGACAGGAGCTCGCTATGGCTACACCTTC
few | TRBJ2-3 | TRBV7-7 | TRBD1 | CASSQTGGRTDTQYF | TGTGCCAGCAGCCAGACAGGGGGTCGCACAGATACGCAGTATTTT
few | TRBJ2-5 | TRBV20-1 | NA | CSANRRGQETQYF | TGCAGTGCAAACCGTCGGGGACAAGAGACCCAGTACTTC
many | TRBJ1-3 | TRBV4-3 | NA | CASSQHYRSGNTIYF | TGCGCCAGCAGCCAACATTACAGGTCCGGAAACACCATATATTTT
many | TRBJ2-7 | TRBV27 | NA | CASRNPVYSSEQYF | TGTGCCAGCAGGAACCCGGTTTACTCTAGCGAGCAGTACTTC
many | TRBJ1-1 | TRBV7-2 | NA | CASSLETRNTEAFF | TGTGCCAGCAGCTTAGAAACGAGGAACACTGAAGCTTTCTTT